This T cell receptor (beta chain) emerged from a study of shared clonotypes between healthy human individuals. At the level of the study: Each donor contributed plates that comprised three CD4 naive, three CD4 memory, two CD8 naive and one CD8 memory.

This clone was counted once. Its antigen is undetermined. Other DNA sequences in the sample encode the same CDR3. Germline assignment: CDR1 MGHRA and CDR2 YSYEKL. The V end lost 0 bases, the J end lost 2 bases, and 9 bases lay between the germline ends. This CDR3 contains 15 residues. Whole-study results and caveats: Some naive CD4 clonotypes, about 5.5%, turned up in common across a handful of donors.

For every subset, genomic DNA was evenly distributed across several immunoSEQ plates. In the original processing: Filtering was not the same, since immunoSEQ gave junction-only sequences without quality scores. Generated by immunoSEQ multiplex PCR, the TCRdb table keeps only in-frame clones and is missing some. That table is the source of V, J and clone size, and D and trimming were worked out from the DNA. Among more than 2 million clones listed, 95% were seen once. The specimen sequenced was naive CD4+ T cells sorted from blood. The subset was: CD45RA+ positively selected. This receptor was obtained from a man between 18 and 29 years old in good health. V gene TRBV4-1 combines with J gene TRBJ2-3; D possibly corresponds to TRBD1 (5 bases). CDR3 sequence (DNA): TGCGCCAGCAGCCAAGATGGGGCTTCCACAGATACGCAGTATTTT. Encoded protein: CASSQDGASTDTQYF.